This TCR beta chain was identified in a study of blood T cell repertoires in COVID-19. Across the whole study: Sites in the United States, Italy and Spain provided acute and convalescent COVID-19 samples. PBMCs, B-cell-depleted T cells, or T cells provided the cDNA or gDNA that made up the material.

Libraries were prepared by immunoSEQ multiplex PCR; TCRdb keeps only in-frame clonotypes and omits some of them. Here the sample spans some 670,000 clones, 70% to 90% being singletons. Trimming shortened V by 4 bases and J by 4 bases, and 8 bases separated the two germline ends. CDR3 length: 11 amino acids. The germline CDR1 and CDR2 sequences are SQVTM and ANQGSEA. The chain is built from TRBV29-1 and TRBJ2-7, with D tentatively TRBD2 (6 bases). The receptor comes from a woman under 30 with acute or convalescent COVID-19. Specimen: peripheral blood. DNA of the CDR3: TGCAGCGTTGGGGGGGAATACGAGCAGTACTTC. Residues: CSVGGEYEQYF.